This T cell receptor (beta chain) derives from a study of CD8+CD57+ T cells in acquired aplastic anemia. Study-wide findings and caveats: Shared by patients and controls, around 27 CD8+ CDR3s were abundant in patients.

Regarding this clonotype: Antigen specificity is unknown. Its ends do not fully match the called genes, so a read error is possible.

The study profiled TCR beta VDJ and CDR3 using genomic DNA as template. Each CDR3 protein gets one entry after TCRdb re-called the reads with MiXCR. This repertoire shows hundreds of thousands of distinct CDR3 sequences, less than 35% found once; its top ten account for 0.7% to 1%. CD8+CD57+ cell expansion had been shown by flow cytometry in patients chosen for sequencing. All participating patients were living with severe acquired aplastic anemia. Patients were treatment-naive when blood was sampled. This CDR3 contains 13 residues. Germline lookup yields CDR1 MNHNY and CDR2 SVGAGI (reference sequence).

V usage is TRBV6-6 and J usage is TRBJ2-5, with 8 bases that match TRBD1. The TCR originated in a human donor with aplastic anemia. Sample: sorted CD4+, CD8+, or CD8+CD57+ T cells (not recorded which) from PBMCs. The CDR3 DNA reads as TGTGCCAGCTGGGGACAGGAACAAGAGATCCAGTACTTC. Its translation: CASWGQEQEIQYF.